These T cell receptor beta chains were read from a single sample in a study of blood T cell repertoires in COVID-19. Sequencing was performed with immunoSEQ multiplex PCR; in TCRdb, only in-frame clones are kept and a portion is missing. Of 56,000 or so clones listed, approximately 80% are singletons. Sequencing used peripheral blood. The receptors were gathered from a man aged 45-65 years with acute or convalescent COVID-19. CDR3s include the opening cysteine and the closing phenylalanine or tryptophan. Fields, in order: J gene, D gene, V gene, clone size, CDR3 DNA, CDR3 protein. D genes are given only for firm matches. Some rows have no size entry. The others give once, few or many, or a class for an expanded clone.

TRBJ2-1	TRBD2	TRBV19	NA	TGTGCCAGTAGGCCGTTCGCAGCGGGAGGGTTCAATGAGCAGTTCTTC	CASRPFAAGGFNEQFF
TRBJ1-2	NA	TRBV6-5	once	TGTGCCAGCACCGCAGGCCTTGCGAGTGGCTACACCTTC	CASTAGLASGYTF
TRBJ1-3	NA	TRBV7-2	NA	TGTGCCAGCAGCGCCTTCGGGACTGGAAACACCATATATTTT	CASSAFGTGNTIYF
TRBJ1-2	NA	TRBV2	NA	TGTGCCAGCAGCGCCCCCGGGACAAAGGGCTACACCTTC	CASSAPGTKGYTF
TRBJ2-7	NA	TRBV7-8	NA	TGTGCCAGCAGCTTAGGTTTCGAGAACTCCTACGAGCAGTACTTC	CASSLGFENSYEQYF
TRBJ2-2	NA	TRBV6-1	NA	TGTGCCAGCAGTGCAGAAACAGGGAGAAGCACCGGGGAGCTGTTTTTT	CASSAETGRSTGELFF
TRBJ2-2	TRBD1	TRBV2	NA	TGTGCCAGCACCCTTACAGGGGCGGACACCGGGGAGCTGTTTTTT	CASTLTGADTGELFF
TRBJ1-6	NA	TRBV15	NA	TGTGCCACCAGCAGAGATGTGCAGGGGAATTCACCCCTCCACTTT	CATSRDVQGNSPLHF
TRBJ1-2	NA	TRBV20-1	NA	TGCAGTGCCACAGGCGGGGGTGGCTACACCTTC	CSATGGGGYTF
TRBJ2-7	TRBD1	TRBV25-1	NA	TGTGCCAGCAGTGAAAGGACAGGGACCTACGAGCAGTACTTC	CASSERTGTYEQYF
TRBJ2-3	TRBD1	TRBV9	NA	TGTGCCAGCAGCGTACGGGACAGAGGGACAGATACGCAGTATTTT	CASSVRDRGTDTQYF
TRBJ1-3	NA	TRBV20-1	NA	TGCAGTGCTAGTTCAGGGCCCTCTGGAAACACCATATATTTT	CSASSGPSGNTIYF
TRBJ2-7	NA	TRBV27	once	TGTGCCAGCAGTTTACACCCGCGGGGCTACGAGCAGTACTTC	CASSLHPRGYEQYF
TRBJ1-2	NA	TRBV15	NA	TGTGCCACCAGCAGAGATCGAGGCGATGGCTACACCTTC	CATSRDRGDGYTF